Here is one T cell receptor beta chain with its context. These data come from a study of blood T cell repertoires in COVID-19. The overall study: Samples representing acute and convalescent COVID-19 were sourced from the United States, Italy and Spain. The analysed material was cDNA or gDNA that came from T cells, B-cell-depleted T cells, or PBMCs.

The authors' processing: From reference gene primer amplification, estimates of nucleated cell counts were derived. Only in-frame clones appear in the TCRdb table, and some are missing; sequencing was by immunoSEQ multiplex PCR. The DNA was the basis for D and trimming; V, J and clone size are from that table. The data contain some 150,000 clones, more than 65% of them singletons. The TCR was taken from a human donor in a cohort sampled during active COVID-19. The specimen was peripheral blood.

CDR3 region: CASSYLGAEKLFF. In DNA, the CDR3 is TGTGCCAGCAGTTATTTGGGAGCCGAAAAACTGTTTTTT. This sequence joins TRBV28 and TRBJ1-4; D is ambiguous. The CDR3 extends over 13 amino acids. Germline assignment: CDR1 MDHEN and CDR2 SYDVKM. V dropped 4 bases and J dropped 8 bases, with 11 bases sitting between them.